The present entry profiles one T cell receptor beta chain with its context. Its antigen is unidentified. The time point is: persistent/refractory GD, antithyroid drugs over 5 years with positive TRAb. From RNA extracted from PBMCs, the TCR library was made. The record originates from a study of regulatory T cells in long-lasting Graves disease. The TCR beta library used iRepertoire HTBI primers with Arm-PCR amplification of CDR3. TCRdb passed the multiplex PCR reads through MiXCR, listing each CDR3 protein once. The sample carries roughly 400,000 distinct CDR3 sequences, around 21% recorded once. Study conclusions and caveats: Persistent disease showed a preference for TRBV28, TRBJ1-2 and TRBJ2-5. Reduced TCR diversity was observed in persistent Graves' patients versus newly diagnosed patients.

The germline gives CDR1 LGHDT, CDR2 YNNKEL (reference sequence). V lost 4 bases, J lost 2 bases, and 5 bases stayed unmatched. The CDR3 contains 15 residues. This chain uses TRBV3-1 with TRBJ2-3; TRBD1 aligns across 8 bases. The TCR comes from a female donor with Graves disease. Sequences were derived from peripheral blood mononuclear cells (PBMCs), sampled when the disease was refractory, from a patient treated with antithyroid drugs. The CDR3 nucleotides are TGTGCCAGCAGCCCAACAGGGGGAGACACAGATACGCAGTATTTT. Translation: CASSPTGGDTDTQYF.